This T cell receptor (beta chain) is from a study of CD8 T cells in Susac syndrome. Study as a whole: Five or six sequenced Susac syndrome patients had clinically active disease, while eight or nine were in remission.

This CDR3 is built from 15 residues. Unmatched junction bases numbered 11, after V lost 3 bases and J lost 9 bases. Sequencing of TCR beta was undertaken in CD8+ and CD4+ T cells derived from blood. Random-hexamer reverse transcription was applied to roughly 0.5 to 1 ug RNA. Across 54 Vbeta and 13 Jbeta, immunoSEQ multiplex PCR amplified TCR beta CDR3. TCRdb independently ran MiXCR on the immunoSEQ multiplex PCR reads; one entry per CDR3 protein. The table has some 160,000 distinct CDR3 sequences, about 94% seen once. The TCR comes from a human donor with Susac syndrome. Specimen: CD4+ T cells from PBMCs. V and J are TRBV12-3 or TRBV12-4 and TRBJ2-1; 7 bases agree with TRBD2. CDR3 region: CASSFHPTGGGEQFF. The DNA for the CDR3 is TGTGCCAGCAGTTTCCACCCTACGGGGGGAGGTGAGCAGTTCTTC.